This record looks at one TCR beta chain sequence and its context. The sample comes from a study of blood T cell repertoires in COVID-19. There are 12 residues in the CDR3. In germline, CDR1 is MDHEN, CDR2 SYDVKM. V was trimmed by 3 bases and J by 6 bases, leaving 7 bases between them. The table came from immunoSEQ multiplex PCR; TCRdb's copy has only in-frame clones and leaves some out. The table shows approximately 270,000 clones, with around nine tenths occurring only once. Source material: PBMCs or T cells enriched from blood (not recorded which). The gene calls are TRBV28 and TRBJ2-3; D is undetermined. The TCR originated in a woman aged 55-70 years who had recovered from COVID-19. In DNA form, the CDR3 reads TGTGCCAGCAGTTTTGTCAGTGATACGCAGTATTTT. This encodes CASSFVSDTQYF.